The clone carrying this TCR beta chain came up a few times. The entry originates in a study of blood T cell repertoires in COVID-19. Turning to the study itself: Acute and convalescent COVID-19 samples came from the United States, Italy and Spain. T cells, B-cell-depleted T cells, or PBMCs supplied cDNA or gDNA.

Per the authors' pipeline: Reference gene primer amplification gave nucleated cell count estimates. Sequencing used immunoSEQ multiplex PCR; TCRdb keeps in-frame clones, though not all of them. The V and J calls and clone size were taken over from that table, and D and trimming were inferred from the DNA. This repertoire shows 450,000 to 500,000 clones, approximately 83% found once; its top ten account for approximately 2.9%. Germline values: CDR1 LNHDA, CDR2 SQIVND (reference sequence). Trimming cost V 10 bases and J 6 bases, with 7 bases left between them. This CDR3 spans 10 amino acids. The TCR sequence derives from a human donor in a cohort sampled during active COVID-19. Sequencing input: peripheral blood. The V gene is TRBV19, the J gene TRBJ1-5; unclear D gene. This chain's CDR3 is CATKSQPQHF. As DNA, the CDR3 is TGTGCCACTAAAAGTCAGCCCCAGCATTTT. The variable domain in full, with the rest retrieved from reference TRBV19 and TRBJ1-5, is DGGITQSPKYLFRKEGQNVTLSCEQNLNHDAMYWYRQDPGQGLRLIYYSQIVNDFQKGDIAEGYSVSREKKESFPLTVTSAQKNPTAFYLCATKSQPQHFGDGTRLSIL.